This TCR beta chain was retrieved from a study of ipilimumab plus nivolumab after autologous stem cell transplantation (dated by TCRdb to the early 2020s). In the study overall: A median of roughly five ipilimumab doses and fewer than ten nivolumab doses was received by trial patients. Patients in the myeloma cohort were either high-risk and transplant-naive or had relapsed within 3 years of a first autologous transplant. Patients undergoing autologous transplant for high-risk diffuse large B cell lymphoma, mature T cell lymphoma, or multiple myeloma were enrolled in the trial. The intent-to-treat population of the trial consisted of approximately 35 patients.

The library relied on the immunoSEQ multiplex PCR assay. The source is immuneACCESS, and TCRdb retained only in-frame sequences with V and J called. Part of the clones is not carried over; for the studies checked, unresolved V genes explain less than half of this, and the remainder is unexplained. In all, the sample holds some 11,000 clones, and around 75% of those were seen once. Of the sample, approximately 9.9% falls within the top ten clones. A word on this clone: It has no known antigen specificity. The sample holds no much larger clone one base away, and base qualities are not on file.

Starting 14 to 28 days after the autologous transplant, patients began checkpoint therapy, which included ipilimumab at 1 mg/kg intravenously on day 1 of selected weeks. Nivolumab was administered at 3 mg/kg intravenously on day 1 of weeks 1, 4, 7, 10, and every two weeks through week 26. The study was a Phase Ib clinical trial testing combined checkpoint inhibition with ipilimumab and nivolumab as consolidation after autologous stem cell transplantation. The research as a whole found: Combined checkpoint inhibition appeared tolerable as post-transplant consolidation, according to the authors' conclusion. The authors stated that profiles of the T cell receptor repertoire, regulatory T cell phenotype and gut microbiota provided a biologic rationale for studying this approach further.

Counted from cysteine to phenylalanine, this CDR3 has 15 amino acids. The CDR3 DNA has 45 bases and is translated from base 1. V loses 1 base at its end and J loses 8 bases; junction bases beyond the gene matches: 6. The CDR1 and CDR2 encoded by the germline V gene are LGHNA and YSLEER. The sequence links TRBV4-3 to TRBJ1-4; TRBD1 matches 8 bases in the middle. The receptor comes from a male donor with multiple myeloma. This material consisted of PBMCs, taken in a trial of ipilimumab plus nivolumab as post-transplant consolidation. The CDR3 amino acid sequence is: CASSQVATGAEKLFF. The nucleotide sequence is TGCGCCAGCAGCCAAGTGGCGACAGGGGCCGAAAAACTGTTTTTT.